The present TCR beta chain was sequenced within a study of blood T cell repertoires in COVID-19. Turning to the study itself: From the United States, Italy and Spain came samples of acute and convalescent COVID-19. T cells, B-cell-depleted T cells, or PBMCs supplied cDNA or gDNA.

Individuals drawn from around 25 US areas were about 18 to 100 years old. Assignments of participants to cohorts depended upon their own reported clinical history. Libraries were prepared by immunoSEQ multiplex PCR; TCRdb keeps only in-frame clonotypes and omits some of them. The sample consists of about 350,000 clones, 88% of them appearing once. Trimming took 2 bases from V and 6 from J, leaving 18 bases between them. The CDR3 spans 15 residues. Germline V gives CDR1 SGHRS, CDR2 YFSETQ. This chain links TRBV5-1 with TRBJ2-7; D possibly corresponds to TRBD1 (6 bases). This receptor was obtained from a woman aged 25 to 39 who had been exposed to COVID-19. The sequenced sample was PBMCs or T cells enriched from blood (not recorded which). The CDR3, as DNA: TGCGCCAGCAGCTTCACCGGGCAGGGGCTCTCCGAGCAGTACTTC. Translating gives CASSFTGQGLSEQYF.